This T cell receptor (beta chain) was profiled in a study of radiotherapy plus CTLA-4 blockade in lung cancer. Study-wide background: Among all patients, about 19% showed objective responses, while roughly 28% had disease control.

Findings and caveats of the study: Increased serum interferon-beta after radiation also reportedly predicted response strongly. TCR clones originating in tumors grew in number in blood after radiotherapy plus ipilimumab.

Comment on this clone: Its antigen is not identified.

This CDR3 contains 17 residues. Deletions cut 0 bases from V and 0 bases from J, with 12 bases between. Looked up from germline, CDR1 is MGHRA and CDR2 is YSYEKL. Chemo-refractory metastatic non-small-cell lung cancer patients received focal radiation with ipilimumab CTLA-4 blockade. Profiling relied on immunoSEQ multiplex PCR, and the TCRdb table lists in-frame clones only, not all of them. The data show about 60,000 clones, 77% seen once. The receptor comes from a human donor with non-small cell lung cancer who had a partial response to radiotherapy plus ipilimumab. The V call is TRBV4-1, the J call TRBJ2-1; a weak D match, TRBD2 (7 bases). The sequencing used peripheral blood, collected from a patient treated with radiotherapy plus ipilimumab. CDR3 DNA: TGCGCCAGCAGCCAAGAAAGGGCGGGGGCCTCCTACAATGAGCAGTTCTTC. This sequence encodes CASSQERAGASYNEQFF.